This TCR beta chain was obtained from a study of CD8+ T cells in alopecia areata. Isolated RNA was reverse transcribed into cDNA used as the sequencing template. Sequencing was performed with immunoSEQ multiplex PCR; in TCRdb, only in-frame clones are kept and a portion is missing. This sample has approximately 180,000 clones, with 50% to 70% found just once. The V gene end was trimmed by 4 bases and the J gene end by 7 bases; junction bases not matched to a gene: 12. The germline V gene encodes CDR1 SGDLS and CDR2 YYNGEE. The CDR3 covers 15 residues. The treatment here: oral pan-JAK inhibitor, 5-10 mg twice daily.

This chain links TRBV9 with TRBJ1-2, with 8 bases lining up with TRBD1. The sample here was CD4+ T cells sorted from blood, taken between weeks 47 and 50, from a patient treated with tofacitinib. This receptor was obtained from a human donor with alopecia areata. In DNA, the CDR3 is TGTGCCAGCAGCCCTAGACAGGGGAGGTCCCTTGGCTACACCTTC. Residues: CASSPRQGRSLGYTF.